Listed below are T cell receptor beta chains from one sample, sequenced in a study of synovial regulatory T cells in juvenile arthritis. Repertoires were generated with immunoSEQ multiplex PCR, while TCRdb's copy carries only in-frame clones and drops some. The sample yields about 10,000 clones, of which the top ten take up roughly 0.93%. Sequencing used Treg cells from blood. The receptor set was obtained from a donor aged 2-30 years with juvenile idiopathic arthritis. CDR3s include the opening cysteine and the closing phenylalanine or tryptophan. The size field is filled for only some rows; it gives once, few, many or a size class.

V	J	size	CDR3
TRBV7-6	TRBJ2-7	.	CASSTGLGGFGEQYF
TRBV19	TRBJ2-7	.	CASRLEDRGIYEQYF
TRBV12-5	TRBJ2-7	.	CASGSRDSSYEQYF
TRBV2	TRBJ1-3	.	CASSRPKRHGNTIYF
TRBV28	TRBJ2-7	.	CASSLGRGTPYEQYF
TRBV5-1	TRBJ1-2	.	CASKGGRAHSNYGYTF
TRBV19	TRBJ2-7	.	CASSIGSGKTYEQYF
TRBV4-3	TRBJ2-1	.	CASSQFHSGMINEQFF
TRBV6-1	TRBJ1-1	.	CASSQGQTMNTEAFF
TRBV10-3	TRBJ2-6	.	CAISGTPSSGANVLTF
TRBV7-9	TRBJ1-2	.	CASRPTGRHGYTF
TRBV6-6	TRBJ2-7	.	CASSYGTNSYEQYF
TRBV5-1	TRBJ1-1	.	CASSLGRDTEAFF
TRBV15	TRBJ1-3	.	CATKRTGDSGNTIYF
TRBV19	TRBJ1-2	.	CASQRGDYTF
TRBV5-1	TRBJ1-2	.	CASSPGLLTVNYGYTF
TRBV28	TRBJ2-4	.	CASSRSRGHIQYF
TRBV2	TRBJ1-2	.	CASRDDSSGGYTF
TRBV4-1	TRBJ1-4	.	CASSQEGTTNEKLFF
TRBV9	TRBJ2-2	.	CASSVGNSGGLGELFF
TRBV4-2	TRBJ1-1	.	CASSQRGGVANTEAFF
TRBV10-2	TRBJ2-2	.	CASSWSTGELFF
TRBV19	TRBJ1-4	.	CASSILGQGSPNEKLFF
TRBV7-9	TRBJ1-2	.	CASSPGEATTYGYTF
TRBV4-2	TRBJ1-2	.	CASSQVTERGYTF
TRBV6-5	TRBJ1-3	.	CASSYAGPGGNTIYF
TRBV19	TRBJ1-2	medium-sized	CASSMQGIYGYTF
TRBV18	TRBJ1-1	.	CASSPLQGNTEAFF
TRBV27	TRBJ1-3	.	CASSSGRTISSGNTIYF
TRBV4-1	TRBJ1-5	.	CASSQGGDQPQHF
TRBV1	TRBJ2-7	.	CTSTLPGPTYEQYF
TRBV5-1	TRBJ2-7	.	CASSSDGISYEQYF
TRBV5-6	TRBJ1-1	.	CASSYLSRNTEAFF
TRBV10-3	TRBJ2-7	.	CAISESTARSYEQYF
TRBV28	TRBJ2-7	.	CASRSLRGGGLRYEQYF
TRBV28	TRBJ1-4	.	CASRPSTGTNEKLFF
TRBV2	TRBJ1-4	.	CASSESPGSFATNEKLFF
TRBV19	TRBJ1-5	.	CASSINRNYQPQHF
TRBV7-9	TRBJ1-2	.	CASSTLGVNYGYTF